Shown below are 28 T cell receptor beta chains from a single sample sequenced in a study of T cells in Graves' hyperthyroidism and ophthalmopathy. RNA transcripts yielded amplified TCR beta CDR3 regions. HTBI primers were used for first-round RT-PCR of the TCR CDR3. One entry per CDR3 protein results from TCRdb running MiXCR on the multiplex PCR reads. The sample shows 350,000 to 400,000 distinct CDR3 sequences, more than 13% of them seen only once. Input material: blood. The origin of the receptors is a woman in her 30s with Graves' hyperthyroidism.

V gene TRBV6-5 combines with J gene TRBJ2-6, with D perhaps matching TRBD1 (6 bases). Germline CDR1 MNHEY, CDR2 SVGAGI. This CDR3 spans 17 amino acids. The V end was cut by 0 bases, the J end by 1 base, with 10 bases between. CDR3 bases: TGTGCCAGCAGTTACTCGCAGGGGCTTTCTGGGGCCAACGTCCTGACTTTC. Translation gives CASSYSQGLSGANVLTF.

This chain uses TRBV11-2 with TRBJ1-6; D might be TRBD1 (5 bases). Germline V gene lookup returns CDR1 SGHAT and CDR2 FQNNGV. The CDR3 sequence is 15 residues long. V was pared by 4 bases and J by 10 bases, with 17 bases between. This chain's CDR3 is CASSSFGTDASPLHF. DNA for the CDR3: TGTGCCAGCAGCTCCTTCGGGACGGACGCATCACCCCTCCACTTT.

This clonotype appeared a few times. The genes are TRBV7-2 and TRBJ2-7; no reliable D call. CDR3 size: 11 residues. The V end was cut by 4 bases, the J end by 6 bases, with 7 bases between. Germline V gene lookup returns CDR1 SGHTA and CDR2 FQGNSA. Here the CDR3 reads CASSSMGEQYF. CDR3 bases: TGTGCCAGCAGCTCCATGGGCGAGCAGTACTTC.

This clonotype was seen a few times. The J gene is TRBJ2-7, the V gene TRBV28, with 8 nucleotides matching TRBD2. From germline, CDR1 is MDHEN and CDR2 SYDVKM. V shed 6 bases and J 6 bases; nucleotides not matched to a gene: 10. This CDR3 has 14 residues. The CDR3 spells CASSSPGRGAEQYF. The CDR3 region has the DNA TGTGCCAGCAGCTCGCCCGGGAGGGGGGCCGAGCAGTACTTC.

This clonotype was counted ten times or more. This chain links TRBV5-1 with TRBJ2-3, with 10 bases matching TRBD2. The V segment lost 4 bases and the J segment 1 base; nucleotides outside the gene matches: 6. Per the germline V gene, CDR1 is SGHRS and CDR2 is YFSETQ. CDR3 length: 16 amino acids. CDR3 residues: CASSLGLARRTDTQYF. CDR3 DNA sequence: TGCGCCAGCAGCCTGGGACTAGCGAGACGCACAGATACGCAGTATTTT. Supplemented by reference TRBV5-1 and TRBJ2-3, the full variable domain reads KAGVTQTPRYLIKTRGQQVTLSCSPISGHRSVSWYQQTPGQGLQFLFEYFSETQRNKGNFPGRFSGRQFSNSRSEMNVSTLELGDSALYLCASSLGLARRTDTQYFGPGTRLTVL.

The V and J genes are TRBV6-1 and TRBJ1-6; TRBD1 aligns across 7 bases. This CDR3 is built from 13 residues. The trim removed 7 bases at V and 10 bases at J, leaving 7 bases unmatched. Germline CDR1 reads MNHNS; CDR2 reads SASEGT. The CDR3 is CASKTGPQSPLHF. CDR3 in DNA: TGTGCCAGCAAGACAGGGCCCCAGTCACCCCTCCACTTT.

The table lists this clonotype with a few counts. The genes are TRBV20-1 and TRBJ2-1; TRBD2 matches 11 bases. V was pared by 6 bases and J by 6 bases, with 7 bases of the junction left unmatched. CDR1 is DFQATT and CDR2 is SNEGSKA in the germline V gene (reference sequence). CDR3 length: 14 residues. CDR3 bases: TGCAGTGCCCCCCGTAGCGGGAGGGCCAATGAGCAGTTCTTC. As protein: CSAPRSGRANEQFF.

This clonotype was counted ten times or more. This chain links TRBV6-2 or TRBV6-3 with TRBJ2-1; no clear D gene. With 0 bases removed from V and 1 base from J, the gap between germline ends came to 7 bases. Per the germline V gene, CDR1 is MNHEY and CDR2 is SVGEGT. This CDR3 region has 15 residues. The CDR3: CASSYSRLSYNEQFF. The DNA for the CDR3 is TGTGCCAGCAGTTACTCTCGCCTTTCCTACAATGAGCAGTTCTTC.

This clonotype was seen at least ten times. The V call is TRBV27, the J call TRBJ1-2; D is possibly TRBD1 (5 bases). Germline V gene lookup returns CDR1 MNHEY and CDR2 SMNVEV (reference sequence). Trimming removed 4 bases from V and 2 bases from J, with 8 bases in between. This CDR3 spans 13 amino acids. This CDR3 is CASSWDGNYGYTF. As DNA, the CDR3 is TGTGCCAGCAGTTGGGACGGCAACTATGGCTACACCTTC.

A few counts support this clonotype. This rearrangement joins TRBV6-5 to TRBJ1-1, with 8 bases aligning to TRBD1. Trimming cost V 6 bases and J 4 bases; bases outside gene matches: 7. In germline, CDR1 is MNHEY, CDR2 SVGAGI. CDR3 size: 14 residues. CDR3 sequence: CASRRQGLGTEAFF. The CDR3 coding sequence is TGTGCCAGCAGAAGACAGGGGTTAGGCACTGAAGCTTTCTTT.

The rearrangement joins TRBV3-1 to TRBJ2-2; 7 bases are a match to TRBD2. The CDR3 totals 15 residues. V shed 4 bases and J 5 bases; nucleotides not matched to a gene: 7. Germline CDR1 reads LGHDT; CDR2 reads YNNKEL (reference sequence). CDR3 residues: CASSLGLGRTGELFF. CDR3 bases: TGTGCCAGCAGCCTTGGACTAGGAAGGACCGGGGAGCTGTTTTTT.

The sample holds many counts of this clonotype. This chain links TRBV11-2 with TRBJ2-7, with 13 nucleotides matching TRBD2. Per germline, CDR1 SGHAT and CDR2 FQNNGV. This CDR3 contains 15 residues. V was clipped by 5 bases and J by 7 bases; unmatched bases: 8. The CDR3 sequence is CASSQGLAGAGEQYF. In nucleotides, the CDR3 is TGTGCCAGCAGCCAAGGACTAGCGGGAGCAGGGGAGCAGTACTTC.

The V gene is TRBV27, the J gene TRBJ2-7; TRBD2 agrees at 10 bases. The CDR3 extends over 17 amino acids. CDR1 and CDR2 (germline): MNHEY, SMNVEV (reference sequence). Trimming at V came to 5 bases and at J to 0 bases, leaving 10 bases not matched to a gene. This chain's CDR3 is CASSRKASGGSSYEQYF. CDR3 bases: TGTGCCAGCAGTCGCAAGGCTAGCGGGGGTTCCTCCTACGAGCAGTACTTC.

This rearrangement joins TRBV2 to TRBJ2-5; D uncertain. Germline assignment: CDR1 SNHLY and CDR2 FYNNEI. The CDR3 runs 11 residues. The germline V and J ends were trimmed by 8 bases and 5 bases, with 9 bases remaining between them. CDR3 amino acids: CASEVMETQYF. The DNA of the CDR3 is TGTGCCAGCGAGGTGATGGAGACCCAGTACTTC.

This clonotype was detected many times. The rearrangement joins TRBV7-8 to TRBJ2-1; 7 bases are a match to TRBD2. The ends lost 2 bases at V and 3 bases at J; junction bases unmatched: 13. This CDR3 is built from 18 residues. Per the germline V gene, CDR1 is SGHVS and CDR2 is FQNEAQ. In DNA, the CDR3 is TGTGCCAGCAGCTTACTCGCGGGAGTTCGGACCTTCTACAATGAGCAGTTCTTC. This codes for CASSLLAGVRTFYNEQFF.

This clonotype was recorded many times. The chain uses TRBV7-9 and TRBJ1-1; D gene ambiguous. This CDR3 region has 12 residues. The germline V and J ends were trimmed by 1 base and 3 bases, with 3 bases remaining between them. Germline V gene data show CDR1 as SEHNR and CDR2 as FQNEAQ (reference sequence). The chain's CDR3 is CASSLEDTEAFF. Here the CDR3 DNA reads TGTGCCAGCAGCTTAGAGGACACTGAAGCTTTCTTT. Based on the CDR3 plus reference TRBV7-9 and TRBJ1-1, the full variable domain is DTGVSQNPRHKITKRGQNVTFRCDPISEHNRLYWYRQTLGQGPEFLTYFQNEAQLEKSRLLSDRFSAERPKGSFSTLEIQRTEQGDSAMYLCASSLEDTEAFFGQGTRLTVV.

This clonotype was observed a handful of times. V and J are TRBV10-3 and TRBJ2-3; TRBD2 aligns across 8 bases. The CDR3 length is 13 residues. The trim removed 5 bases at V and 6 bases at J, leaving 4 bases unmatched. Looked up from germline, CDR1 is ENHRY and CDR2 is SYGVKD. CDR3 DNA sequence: TGTGCCATCAGTAGCGGGAGCGGGGATACGCAGTATTTT. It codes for CAISSGSGDTQYF.

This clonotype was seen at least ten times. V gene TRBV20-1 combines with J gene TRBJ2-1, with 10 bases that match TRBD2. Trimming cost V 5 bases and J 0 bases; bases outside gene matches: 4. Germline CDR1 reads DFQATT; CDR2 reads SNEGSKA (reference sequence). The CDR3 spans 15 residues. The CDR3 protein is CSARGLAVSYNEQFF. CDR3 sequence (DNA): TGCAGTGCTCGTGGACTAGCGGTCTCCTACAATGAGCAGTTCTTC.

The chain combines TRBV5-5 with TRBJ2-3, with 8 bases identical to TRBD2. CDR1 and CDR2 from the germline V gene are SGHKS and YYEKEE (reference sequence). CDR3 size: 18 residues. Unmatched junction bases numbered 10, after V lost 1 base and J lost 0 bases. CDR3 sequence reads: CASSLFPPSSGSTDTQYF. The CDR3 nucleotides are TGTGCCAGCAGCTTGTTCCCCCCTTCTAGCGGGAGCACAGATACGCAGTATTTT.

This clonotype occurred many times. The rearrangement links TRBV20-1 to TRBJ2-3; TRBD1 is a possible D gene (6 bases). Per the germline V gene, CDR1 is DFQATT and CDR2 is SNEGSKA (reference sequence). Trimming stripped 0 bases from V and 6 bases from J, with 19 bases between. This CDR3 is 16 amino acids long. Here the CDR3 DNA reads TGCAGTGCTAGAGATACAGGGTCCCACTACCTGGATACGCAGTATTTT. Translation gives CSARDTGSHYLDTQYF.

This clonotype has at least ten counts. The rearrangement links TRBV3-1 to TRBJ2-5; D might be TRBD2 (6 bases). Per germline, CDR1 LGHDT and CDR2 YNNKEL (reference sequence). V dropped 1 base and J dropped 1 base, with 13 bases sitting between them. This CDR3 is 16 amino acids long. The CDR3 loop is CASSQAHRGIQETQYF. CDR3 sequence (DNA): TGTGCCAGCAGCCAAGCGCATCGGGGGATCCAAGAGACCCAGTACTTC.

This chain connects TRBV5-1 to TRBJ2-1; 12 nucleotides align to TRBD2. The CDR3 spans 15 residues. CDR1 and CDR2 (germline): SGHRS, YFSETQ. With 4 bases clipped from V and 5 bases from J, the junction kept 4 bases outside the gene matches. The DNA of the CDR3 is TGCGCCAGCAGCGGGGGACTAGCGGGTAACAATGAGCAGTTCTTC. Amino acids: CASSGGLAGNNEQFF.

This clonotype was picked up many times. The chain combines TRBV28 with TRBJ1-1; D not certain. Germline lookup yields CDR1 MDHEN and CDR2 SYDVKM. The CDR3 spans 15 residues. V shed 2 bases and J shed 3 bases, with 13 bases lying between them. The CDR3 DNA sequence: TGTGCCAGCAGTTTAGGGGTCCAAAGGCACACTGAAGCTTTCTTT. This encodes CASSLGVQRHTEAFF.

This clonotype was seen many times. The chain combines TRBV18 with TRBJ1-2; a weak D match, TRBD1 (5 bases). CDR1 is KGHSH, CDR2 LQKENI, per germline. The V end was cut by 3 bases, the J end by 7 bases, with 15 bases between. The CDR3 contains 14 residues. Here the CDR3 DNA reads TGTGCCAGCTCACCTTTTCAGGGAGCAGGTGGCTACACCTTC. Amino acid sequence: CASSPFQGAGGYTF.

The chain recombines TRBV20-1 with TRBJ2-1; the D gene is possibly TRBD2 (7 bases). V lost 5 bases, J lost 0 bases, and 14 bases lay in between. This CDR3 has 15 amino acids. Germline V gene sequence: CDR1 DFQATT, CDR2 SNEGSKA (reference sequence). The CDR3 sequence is CSALGGASSYNEQFF. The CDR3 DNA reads TGCAGTGCTTTAGGGGGGGCAAGCTCCTACAATGAGCAGTTCTTC.

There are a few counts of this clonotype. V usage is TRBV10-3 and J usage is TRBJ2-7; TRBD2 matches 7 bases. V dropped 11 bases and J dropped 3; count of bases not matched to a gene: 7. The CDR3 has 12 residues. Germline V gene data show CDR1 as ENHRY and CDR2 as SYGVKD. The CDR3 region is CAASGTNYEQYF. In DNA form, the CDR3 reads TGTGCCGCCTCCGGGACTAACTACGAGCAGTACTTC.

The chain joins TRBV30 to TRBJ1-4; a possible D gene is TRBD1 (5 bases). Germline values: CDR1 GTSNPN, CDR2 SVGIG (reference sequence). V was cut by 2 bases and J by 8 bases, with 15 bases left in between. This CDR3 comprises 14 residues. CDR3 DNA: TGTGCCTGGAGTCGGGTACAGGAGATCGAAAAACTGTTTTTT. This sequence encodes CAWSRVQEIEKLFF.

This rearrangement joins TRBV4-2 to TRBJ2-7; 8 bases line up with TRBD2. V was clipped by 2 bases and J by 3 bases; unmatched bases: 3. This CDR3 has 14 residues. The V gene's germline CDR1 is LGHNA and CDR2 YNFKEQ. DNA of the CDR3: TGTGCCAGCAGCCAAAGAGCGGGAGACTACGAGCAGTACTTC. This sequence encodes CASSQRAGDYEQYF.